These 6 T cell receptor beta chains originate from one sample sequenced in a study of human T cells and chemical hapten exposure. TCRdb re-called the RACE reads through MiXCR, storing one row per CDR3 protein. The sample consists of 300,000 to 450,000 distinct CDR3 sequences, 5.1% of them appearing once. As for time point: pre-sensitization, week 0. Treatment denoted: therapeutic diphenylcyclopropenone sensitization with weekly scalp DPC. Sequencing used whole blood, obtained in connection with sensitization to the hapten diphenylcyclopropenone (DPC). These receptors originate from a woman aged 45-60 years with alopecia areata. Some clones in this sample may be carry-over from other donors' samples.

This clonotype was counted many times. This chain uses TRBV5-1 with TRBJ2-5, with D possibly TRBD2 on 6 matching bases. CDR3 length: 15 residues. Germline V gives CDR1 SGHRS, CDR2 YFSETQ. V shed 4 bases and J shed 4 bases, with 17 bases lying between them. The CDR3 DNA reads TGCGCCAGCAGCCCCCCCCAACTAGCAAGAGAGACCCAGTACTTC. Amino acid sequence: CASSPPQLARETQYF.

This clonotype was counted only a few times. The chain uses TRBV7-3 and TRBJ2-1; D is unclear. This CDR3 comprises 13 residues. V was trimmed by 7 bases and J by 9 bases, leaving 16 bases between them. In germline, CDR1 is SGHTA, CDR2 FQGTGA. The CDR3 region is CASTLSKGTEQFF. CDR3 bases: TGTGCCAGCACCCTCAGCAAAGGCACTGAGCAGTTCTTC. The full variable domain, its missing parts supplied by reference TRBV7-3 and TRBJ2-1, is GAGVSQTPSNKVTEKGKYVELRCDPISGHTALYWYRQSLGQGPEFLIYFQGTGAADDSGLPNDRFFAVRPEGSVSTLKIQRTERGDSAVYLCASTLSKGTEQFFGPGTRLTVL.

This clonotype showed up many times. V usage is TRBV6-2 or TRBV6-3 and J usage is TRBJ2-1, with 9 bases fitting TRBD2. CDR1 is MNHEY, CDR2 SVGEGT, per germline. Unmatched junction bases numbered 5, after V lost 2 bases and J lost 6 bases. The CDR3 has 15 residues. In nucleotides, the CDR3 is TGTGCCAGCAGTTACCGGACTAGCGAAGGCAATGAGCAGTTCTTC. Protein product: CASSYRTSEGNEQFF.

Comment on this clonotype: This sequence may be a read error, since a much larger clone differs from it by one base. This chain uses TRBV5-5 with TRBJ2-7, with D possibly matching TRBD2 (5 bases). The CDR3 sequence is 15 residues long. Germline V lookup: CDR1 SGHKS, CDR2 YYEKEE (reference sequence). For the CDR3, the DNA is TGTGCCAGCAGCTTGTTCGGGCCTAGCTCCTTCGAGCAGTACTTC. This gives the protein CASSLFGPSSFEQYF.

This clonotype came up many times. J is TRBJ2-7 and V is TRBV5-5, with D perhaps TRBD1 (5 bases). Germline loops: CDR1 SGHKS, CDR2 YYEKEE (reference sequence). Trimming took off 5 bases at V and 0 bases at J, with 9 bases between the two ends. The CDR3 extends over 13 amino acids. CDR3 DNA: TGTGCCAGCAGTGAGACAGCCTCCTACGAGCAGTACTTC. It yields the protein CASSETASYEQYF.

This clonotype occurred many times. This chain connects TRBV7-2 to TRBJ2-3; no clear D. This CDR3 contains 14 residues. Germline CDR1 is SGHTA and CDR2 is FQGNSA. V shed 5 bases and J shed 2 bases, with 11 bases lying between them. CDR3 sequence reads: CASSIGMTTDTQYF. The CDR3 region has the DNA TGTGCCAGCAGCATCGGTATGACCACAGATACGCAGTATTTT.